This entry concerns a single T cell receptor (beta chain). Its binding antigen is unknown. Base-call qualities are not available, and no considerably larger clone is one nucleotide away. What the time point label conveys for this sample: around 2 years on ibrutinib. For TCR beta library preparation, roughly 2.2 micrograms of genomic DNA were isolated from cryopreserved PBMCs. Longitudinal blood samples from CLL patients on ibrutinib monotherapy underwent high-throughput TCR beta sequencing. Patients were enrolled in a phase 2 open-label single-center ibrutinib monotherapy trial. The CDR3 runs 15 residues from the cysteine to the phenylalanine. Left in the record is the CDR3 DNA by itself, 45 bases read in frame from the first base. V is clipped by 4 bases and J by 0 bases, and the sequence between their germline boundaries is 10 bases long. CDR1 SGHTA and CDR2 FQGNSA are derived from the germline V gene.

A MiSeq instrument was used for deep resolution sequencing, which targeted depths ranging from 1 in 1 million up to 1 in 200,000 T cells, with coverage averaging 10x for each clonotype. TCR beta libraries were generated with the immunoSEQ hsTCRB Kit. Per the source publication's procedure: ImmunoSEQ Data Assistant and ImmunoSEQ Analyzer were used for data analysis, and V, D and J genes were assigned according to IMGT definitions. Clonality, which ranges from 0 to 1, was calculated by subtracting the normalized Shannon entropy of productive rearrangement frequencies from one. Only overrepresented clonotypes making up at least 0.05% of the repertoire of each patient were included in the public clonotype analysis. More than ten repertoires from age-matched healthy donors, obtained from immuneACCESS, served as clonality controls. Held by TCRdb, this immuneACCESS table contains in-frame sequences only and omits some clones. Under half of the omission traces to an unresolved V gene where checked; the cause of the rest is unknown. The V and J calls and clone size come from that table; D and trimming were worked out from the DNA. The table for this sample lists about 130,000 clones; 70% to 90% of them were counted only once. Around 2.1% of the sample is taken by the ten largest.

The data were taken from a study of cytotoxic CD8 clonotypes in ibrutinib-treated CLL (dated by TCRdb to about 2021). For the wider study: The cohort was composed of some twelve relapsed/refractory and around 14 treatment-naive patients; IGHV unmutated status was identified in 17 patients. Responses were partial in approximately 24 patients and complete in 2; after median about 63 months follow-up, roughly 14 stayed in remission and 12 progressed. The response samples were drawn at a median of approximately 11 months into treatment, with a range of roughly 6 to 40 months. On average, each sample had 255,043 productive templates and roughly 95,000 productive rearrangements. Longitudinal samples were obtainable from about 30% of the roughly 86 participants in the trial. Cryopreserved peripheral blood mononuclear cells were collected before treatment, at response, and at either disease progression or sustained remission. Every sample from remission and from progressive disease was obtained while the patients were still on ibrutinib.

General findings and caveats noted by the study authors: At ibrutinib response clonality went up, during sustained remission it held steady, and at progression it dropped back toward baseline. Baseline clonality exceeded that of age-matched healthy donors and correlated strongly with circulating CD8+ T-cell counts. Public clonotypes were rare and either shrank or stayed stable during treatment, and the rise in clonality at ibrutinib response reflected expansion of private clonotypes. Sustained-remission and progressing patients did not have matched sampling times, and lymph node repertoires were not examined.

This receptor was taken from a human donor with chronic lymphocytic leukemia. Specimen: PBMCs, collected after 24 months of ibrutinib treatment. Recombination linked TRBV7-2 to TRBJ1-3; the best D guess is TRBD1, with 5 bases matching. The DNA is as follows: TGTGCCAGCAGCTCCCTGGGGGTCTCTGGAAACACCATATATTTT. Its translation reads: CASSSLGVSGNTIYF.